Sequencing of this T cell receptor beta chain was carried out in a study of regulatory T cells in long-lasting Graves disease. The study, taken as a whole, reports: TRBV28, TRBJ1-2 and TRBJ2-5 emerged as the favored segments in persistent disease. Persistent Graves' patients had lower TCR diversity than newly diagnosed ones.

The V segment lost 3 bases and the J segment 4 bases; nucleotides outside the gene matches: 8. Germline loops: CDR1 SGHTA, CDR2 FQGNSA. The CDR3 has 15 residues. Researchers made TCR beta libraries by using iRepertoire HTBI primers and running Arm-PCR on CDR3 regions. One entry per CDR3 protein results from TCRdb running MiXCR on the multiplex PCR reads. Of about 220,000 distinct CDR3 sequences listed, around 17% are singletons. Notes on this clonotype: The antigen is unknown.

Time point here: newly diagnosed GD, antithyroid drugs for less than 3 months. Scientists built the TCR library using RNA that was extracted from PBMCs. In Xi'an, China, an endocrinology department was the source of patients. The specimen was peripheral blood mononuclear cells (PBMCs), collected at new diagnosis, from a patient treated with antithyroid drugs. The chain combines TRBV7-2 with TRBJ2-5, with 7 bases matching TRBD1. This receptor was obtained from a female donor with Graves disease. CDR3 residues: CASSFATGSGETQYF. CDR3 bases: TGTGCCAGCAGCTTCGCGACAGGGTCGGGAGAGACCCAGTACTTC.